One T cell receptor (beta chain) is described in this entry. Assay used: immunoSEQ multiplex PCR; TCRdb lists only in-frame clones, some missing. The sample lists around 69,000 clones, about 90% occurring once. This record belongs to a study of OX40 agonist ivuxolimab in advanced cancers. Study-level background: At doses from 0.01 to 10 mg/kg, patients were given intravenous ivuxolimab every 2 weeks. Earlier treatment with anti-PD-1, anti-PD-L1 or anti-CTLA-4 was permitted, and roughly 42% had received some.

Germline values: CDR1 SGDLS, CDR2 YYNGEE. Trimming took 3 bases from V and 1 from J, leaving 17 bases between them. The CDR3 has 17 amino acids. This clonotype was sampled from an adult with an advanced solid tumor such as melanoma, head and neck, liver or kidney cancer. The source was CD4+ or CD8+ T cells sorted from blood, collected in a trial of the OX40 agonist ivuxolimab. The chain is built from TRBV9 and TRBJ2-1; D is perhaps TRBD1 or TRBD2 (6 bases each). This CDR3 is CASSGVVGGLSYNEQFF. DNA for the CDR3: TGTGCCAGCAGCGGGGTAGTGGGGGGCCTGTCCTACAATGAGCAGTTCTTC.